This entry concerns a single T cell receptor (beta chain). Samples were taken at baseline and on day 1 of cycles 4 and 7. The sample comes from a study of OX40 agonist ivuxolimab in advanced cancers. The table came from immunoSEQ multiplex PCR; TCRdb's copy has only in-frame clones and leaves some out. In the table there are around 140,000 clones, approximately 90% of which are singletons. The trim removed 6 bases at V and 4 bases at J, leaving 9 bases unmatched. The CDR3 consists of 15 residues. CDR1 KGHSH and CDR2 LQKENI come from the germline V gene. The starting material was CD4+ or CD8+ T cells sorted from blood, obtained in a trial of the OX40 agonist ivuxolimab. The clonotype comes from an adult with an advanced solid tumor such as melanoma, head and neck, liver or kidney cancer. The rearrangement uses TRBV18 and TRBJ2-3, with TRBD1 matching 8 bases. The CDR3 loop is CASSSRTGQADTQYF. In nucleotides, the CDR3 is TGTGCCAGCTCTTCCCGGACAGGGCAGGCAGATACGCAGTATTTT. Full variable domain (rest looked up from reference TRBV18 and TRBJ2-3): NAGVMQNPRHLVRRRGQEARLRCSPMKGHSHVYWYRQLPEEGLKFMVYLQKENIIDESGMPKERFSAEFPKEGPSILRIQQVVRGDSAAYFCASSSRTGQADTQYFGPGTRLTVL.